The 18 T cell receptor beta chains given below trace back to one sample, sequenced in a study of T cells in Graves' hyperthyroidism and ophthalmopathy. Amplification yielded TCR beta CDR3 regions, with RNA transcripts as the source. TCR CDR3 underwent first-round RT-PCR with the HTBI primer set. TCRdb called the multiplex PCR reads again in MiXCR, with one record for every CDR3 protein. The table includes over 500,000 distinct CDR3 sequences, 17% detected once. The specimen sequenced was blood. These receptors all come from a woman between 18 and 30 years old with Graves' ophthalmopathy.

This clonotype was counted ten times or more. The J gene is TRBJ1-2, the V gene TRBV11-2, with 8 bases that match TRBD1. CDR3 length equals 15 residues. Germline lookup yields CDR1 SGHAT and CDR2 FQNNGV. V trimming: 6 bases; J trimming: 7 bases; junction bases outside the gene matches: 13. The CDR3 loop reads CASRSPGQAGGGYTF. The DNA for the CDR3 is TGTGCCAGCAGATCTCCGGGACAGGCGGGCGGTGGCTACACCTTC. Full variable domain (outside the CDR3, taken from reference TRBV11-2 and TRBJ1-2): EAGVAQSPRYKIIEKRQSVAFWCNPISGHATLYWYQQILGQGPKLLIQFQNNGVVDDSQLPKDRFSAERLKGVDSTLKIQPAKLEDSAVYLCASRSPGQAGGGYTFGSGTRLTVV.

This clonotype was detected only a few times. A junction boundary mismatches the germline segment, possibly from a read error. This chain uses TRBV7-7 with TRBJ2-5; tentatively, D is TRBD1 (6 bases). CDR1 is SSHAT, CDR2 FNYEAQ, per germline (reference sequence). CDR3 size: 16 residues. CDR3 sequence reads: CASSFSGGGGQETQYF. The CDR3 coding sequence is TGTGCTAGCAGCTTCTCCGGTGGGGGCGGCCAAGAGACCCAGTACTTC.

This clonotype was found many times. The gene calls are TRBV28 and TRBJ2-1, with TRBD1 as a possible D gene (6 bases). Deletions cut 6 bases from V and 0 bases from J, with 12 bases between. Germline V gene lookup returns CDR1 MDHEN and CDR2 SYDVKM. This CDR3 spans 15 amino acids. CDR3 nucleotide sequence: TGTGCCAGCAGGCCAGGGGACGGCTCCTACAATGAGCAGTTCTTC. Its translation: CASRPGDGSYNEQFF.

This chain connects TRBV3-1 to TRBJ2-3; the match to TRBD2 covers 10 bases. The germline V gene encodes CDR1 LGHDT and CDR2 YNNKEL (reference sequence). The ends lost 2 bases at V and 7 bases at J; junction bases unmatched: 3. The CDR3 spans 14 residues. CDR3 residues: CASSQLAGVNTQYF. The CDR3 DNA sequence: TGTGCCAGCAGCCAACTAGCGGGAGTAAATACGCAGTATTTT.

This clonotype occurred a few times. The rearrangement joins TRBV10-3 to TRBJ1-5, with unresolved D. Germline V gene data show CDR1 as ENHRY and CDR2 as SYGVKD. The germline V and J ends were trimmed by 4 bases and 7 bases, with 11 bases remaining between them. This CDR3 spans 13 amino acids. CDR3: CAISATTAQPQHF. CDR3 in DNA: TGTGCCATCAGTGCAACCACAGCCCAGCCCCAGCATTTT.

The chain joins TRBV6-1 to TRBJ1-1; D uncertain. V lost 5 bases, J lost 1 base, and 11 bases lay in between. There are 14 residues in the CDR3. Germline CDR1 MNHNS, CDR2 SASEGT. The CDR3 is CASSFLTENTEAFF. The CDR3 nucleotides read TGTGCCAGCAGTTTTCTGACTGAGAACACTGAAGCTTTCTTT.

V gene TRBV11-2 combines with J gene TRBJ1-4; 7 positions agree with TRBD1. The CDR3 is made up of 14 amino acids. Germline trimming cut 4 bases from V and 7 bases from J; bases unmatched to any gene: 6. Germline CDR1 reads SGHAT; CDR2 reads FQNNGV. The CDR3 protein is CASSSPGGSEKLFF. In DNA, the CDR3 is TGTGCCAGCAGCTCGCCAGGGGGAAGTGAAAAACTGTTTTTT.

This clonotype was seen at least ten times. The chain combines TRBV3-1 with TRBJ2-4; D not certain. The germline V and J ends were trimmed by 4 bases and 5 bases, with 9 bases remaining between them. Germline V gene lookup returns CDR1 LGHDT and CDR2 YNNKEL (reference sequence). This CDR3 comprises 13 residues. CDR3 DNA: TGTGCCAGCAGCCGCCCCTCGGAAAACATTCAGTACTTC. It is translated as CASSRPSENIQYF.

The chain employs TRBV20-1 and TRBJ1-1; 9 nucleotides match TRBD1. Per germline, CDR1 DFQATT and CDR2 SNEGSKA (reference sequence). V dropped 7 bases and J dropped 6; count of bases not matched to a gene: 6. The CDR3 has 12 amino acids. CDR3 DNA sequence: TGCAGTGGCTCGGACAGGGGAGCTGAAGCTTTCTTT. As protein: CSGSDRGAEAFF.

This chain joins TRBV20-1 and TRBJ2-6; no reliable D call. Trimming took off 6 bases at V and 0 bases at J, with 9 bases between the two ends. The germline CDR1 and CDR2 sequences are DFQATT and SNEGSKA (reference sequence). The CDR3 extends over 14 amino acids. The CDR3, as DNA: TGCAGTGCCGAACGCATCTCTGGGGCCAACGTCCTGACTTTC. The encoded protein is CSAERISGANVLTF.

Details on this clonotype: This sequence may be a read error, since a much larger clone differs from it by one base. The chain employs TRBV6-1 and TRBJ1-2; the D gene is possibly TRBD1 (5 bases). Germline CDR1 is MNHNS and CDR2 is SASEGT. V shed 6 bases and J shed 4 bases, with 12 bases lying between them. CDR3 size: 13 residues. In DNA form, the CDR3 reads TGTGCCAGCAGCTGGGGGGTAGGCTATGGCTACACCTTC. It codes for CASSWGVGYGYTF.

This clonotype was recorded a few times. The chain carries TRBV11-2 and TRBJ2-7, with D hard to call. With 5 bases removed from V and 1 base from J, the gap between germline ends came to 15 bases. The CDR3 length is 15 residues. Looked up from germline, CDR1 is SGHAT and CDR2 is FQNNGV. The CDR3 protein is CASSPKSDGSYEQYF. For the CDR3, the DNA is TGTGCCAGCAGCCCAAAATCTGACGGTTCCTACGAGCAGTACTTC.

This clonotype was observed many times. J is TRBJ1-1 and V is TRBV6-1, with no clear D. The V gene lost 3 bases and the J gene lost 1 base, with 3 bases spanning the gap. The length of the CDR3 is 12 residues. The germline CDR1 and CDR2 sequences are MNHNS and SASEGT. This CDR3 is CASSDPNTEAFF. DNA for the CDR3: TGTGCCAGCAGTGATCCGAACACTGAAGCTTTCTTT.

There are many counts of this clonotype. This chain connects TRBV7-3 to TRBJ2-1, with D perhaps matching TRBD1 or TRBD2 (5 bases each). Per germline, CDR1 SGHTA and CDR2 FQGTGA. The germline V and J ends were trimmed by 5 bases and 6 bases, with 17 bases remaining between them. The CDR3 contains 15 residues. For the CDR3, the DNA is TGTGCCAGCAGCGAGGGGCCCCAACGTCGCAATGAGCAGTTCTTC. Translation: CASSEGPQRRNEQFF. Using reference TRBV7-3 and TRBJ2-1 for the parts outside the CDR3, the full variable domain is GAGVSQTPSNKVTEKGKYVELRCDPISGHTALYWYRQSLGQGPEFLIYFQGTGAADDSGLPNDRFFAVRPEGSVSTLKIQRTERGDSAVYLCASSEGPQRRNEQFFGPGTRLTVL.

A few counts support this clonotype. This rearrangement joins TRBV12-3 or TRBV12-4 to TRBJ1-1, with 9 positions matching TRBD1. The CDR3 totals 11 residues. CDR3 loop: CGVGTGLEAFF. CDR3 nucleotides: TGTGGAGTCGGGACAGGGCTTGAAGCTTTCTTT.

The table lists this clonotype with many counts. The rearrangement links TRBV27 to TRBJ2-3; no clear D. This CDR3 is built from 13 residues. Germline lookup yields CDR1 MNHEY and CDR2 SMNVEV (reference sequence). V shed 2 bases and J shed 2 bases, with 5 bases lying between them. The CDR3 loop reads CASSLVFTDTQYF. CDR3 bases: TGTGCCAGCAGTTTAGTCTTCACAGATACGCAGTATTTT.

This clonotype came up many times. The V call is TRBV7-9, the J call TRBJ1-1, with D perhaps TRBD1 (6 bases). The germline CDR1 and CDR2 sequences are SEHNR and FQNEAQ (reference sequence). V lost 0 bases, J lost 2 bases, and 10 bases lay in between. CDR3 length equals 15 residues. CDR3 loop: CASSLARGANTEAFF. CDR3 sequence (DNA): TGTGCCAGCAGCTTAGCCAGGGGTGCTAACACTGAAGCTTTCTTT.

This chain connects TRBV29-1 to TRBJ2-7; D is possibly TRBD2 (6 bases). The CDR3 has 13 residues. CDR1 is SQVTM, CDR2 ANQGSEA, per germline. Between the trimmed V and J ends, which lost 6 bases and 0 bases, there was a span of 12 bases. This CDR3 reads CSVGAEGSYEQYF. The DNA for the CDR3 is TGCAGCGTGGGAGCGGAGGGCTCCTACGAGCAGTACTTC.